A single sample is the source of the 26 T cell receptor beta chains below, sequenced in a study of patients and donors after allogeneic stem cell transplantation. TCRdb analysed the RT-PCR reads with MiXCR anew, one entry per CDR3 protein. This table has 25,000 to 30,000 distinct CDR3 sequences, 7.5% to 9% appearing once. The material sequenced was blood, either unsorted or a sorted T cell fraction (not recorded which). These receptors came from a human donor who was either an allogeneic HSCT recipient or a stem cell or donor lymphocyte infusion donor (not recorded which). It is not recorded whose cells these are; they may come from a transplant donor.

Ten or more counts support this clonotype. The chain joins TRBV10-2 to TRBJ2-1, with 12 bases that match TRBD1. The CDR3 has 15 amino acids. After removal of 6 bases from V and 10 bases from J, the junction contained 10 bases not matched to a gene. From germline, CDR1 is WSHSY and CDR2 SAAADI. The CDR3 DNA is TGCGCCAGCAGGATCGGGACAGGGGGCGCGGGAGAGCAGTTCTTC. This sequence encodes CASRIGTGGAGEQFF.

Ten or more counts support this clonotype. This rearrangement joins TRBV27 to TRBJ2-5; 7 bases are shared with TRBD1. CDR3 length: 14 residues. The germline gives CDR1 MNHEY, CDR2 SMNVEV (reference sequence). Trimming took 5 bases from V and 5 from J; bases not matched to a gene: 8. DNA of the CDR3: TGTGCCAGCAGTCAGACAGGGTACGGGGAGACCCAGTACTTC. Amino acid sequence: CASSQTGYGETQYF.

This clonotype was counted at least ten times. V is TRBV20-1 and J is TRBJ2-1; 11 bases match TRBD2. The trim removed 3 bases at V and 7 bases at J, leaving 5 bases unmatched. The CDR3 is 14 amino acids. Germline assignment: CDR1 DFQATT and CDR2 SNEGSKA (reference sequence). The CDR3 sequence: CSASKLAGGNEQFF. The CDR3 nucleotides are TGCAGTGCTAGTAAGCTAGCGGGAGGAAATGAGCAGTTCTTC.

This clonotype was detected ten times or more. CDR3 sequence: CASRRTGERDTEAFF. In nucleotides, the CDR3 is TGTGCCAGCAGAAGGACAGGCGAACGGGACACTGAAGCTTTCTTT. The chain couples TRBV12-3 or TRBV12-4 to TRBJ1-1; 7 bases agree with TRBD1. This CDR3 contains 15 residues. V trimming: 6 bases; J trimming: 3 bases; junction bases outside the gene matches: 10.

This clonotype was observed at least ten times. The V and J genes are TRBV6-2 or TRBV6-3 and TRBJ2-5; D is ambiguous. V shed 6 bases and J shed 9 bases, with 17 bases lying between them. The CDR3 has 13 amino acids. The germline CDR1 and CDR2 sequences are MNHEY and SVGEGT. CDR3 amino acids: CASSSMASRAQYF. CDR3 DNA: TGTGCCAGCAGCTCGATGGCCAGTCGGGCCCAGTACTTC.

V usage is TRBV6-1 and J usage is TRBJ1-1; 8 positions match TRBD1. Germline CDR1 MNHNS, CDR2 SASEGT. The CDR3 extends over 14 amino acids. Trimming cost V 2 bases and J 10 bases; bases outside gene matches: 9. The CDR3 protein is CASSEIGGQGAAFF. The CDR3 bases are TGTGCCAGCAGTGAAATCGGCGGACAGGGCGCAGCTTTCTTT.

This clonotype has a count of ten or more. V is TRBV7-2 and J is TRBJ1-2; no firm D call. The V end lost 2 bases, the J end lost 4 bases, and 8 bases lay between the germline ends. The CDR3 spans 13 residues. Germline values: CDR1 SGHTA, CDR2 FQGNSA. The CDR3 region is CASSLRLSYGYTF. As DNA, the CDR3 is TGTGCCAGCAGCTTAAGACTTTCCTATGGCTACACCTTC.

This clonotype was observed a few times. The rearrangement joins TRBV7-9 to TRBJ1-5; a weak D match, TRBD1 (6 bases). There are 16 residues in the CDR3. Trimming stripped 6 bases from V and 0 bases from J, with 15 bases between. Germline V gene sequence: CDR1 SEHNR, CDR2 FQNEAQ (reference sequence). DNA for the CDR3: TGTGCCAGCAGTCACGGACAGCCCTATAGCAATCAGCCCCAGCATTTT. It encodes CASSHGQPYSNQPQHF.

The sample holds many counts of this clonotype. The gene calls are TRBV7-9 and TRBJ2-1; 7 bases align to TRBD1. V shed 4 bases and J 3 bases; nucleotides not matched to a gene: 6. The CDR3 runs 15 residues. In germline, CDR1 is SEHNR, CDR2 FQNEAQ (reference sequence). CDR3 loop: CASSSRTGGYNEQFF. The CDR3 DNA follows: TGTGCCAGCAGCTCAAGGACAGGAGGCTACAATGAGCAGTTCTTC.

The rearrangement joins TRBV29-1 to TRBJ2-7; the D gene could be TRBD1 or TRBD2 (5 bases each). Trimming cost V 7 bases and J 2 bases, with 12 bases left between them. CDR1 is SQVTM and CDR2 is ANQGSEA in the germline V gene. The CDR3 loop spans 12 amino acids. The CDR3 reads CSGGTVPYEQYF. The CDR3 DNA sequence: TGCAGCGGAGGGACGGTTCCCTACGAGCAGTACTTC.

This clonotype was observed at least ten times. This chain uses TRBV7-3 with TRBJ2-7, with a tentative D call TRBD2 (5 bases). This CDR3 comprises 12 residues. V shed 7 bases and J shed 7 bases, with 14 bases lying between them. Germline lookup yields CDR1 SGHTA and CDR2 FQGTGA. The CDR3 region has the DNA TGTGCCAGCAAAAGAGGAGAGGGAGAGCAGTACTTC. Its translation: CASKRGEGEQYF.

This clonotype was seen many times. The chain recombines TRBV7-9 with TRBJ1-4; 7 nucleotides match TRBD1. CDR1 is SEHNR and CDR2 is FQNEAQ in the germline V gene (reference sequence). V trimming: 5 bases; J trimming: 0 bases; junction bases outside the gene matches: 9. This CDR3 has 17 amino acids. The CDR3 DNA follows: TGTGCCAGCAGCCGTGACAGGGCTCTTGCAACTAATGAAAAACTGTTTTTT. Its translation: CASSRDRALATNEKLFF. The variable domain in full, with the rest retrieved from reference TRBV7-9 and TRBJ1-4, is DTGVSQNPRHKITKRGQNVTFRCDPISEHNRLYWYRQTLGQGPEFLTYFQNEAQLEKSRLLSDRFSAERPKGSFSTLEIQRTEQGDSAMYLCASSRDRALATNEKLFFGSGTQLSVL.

This clonotype showed up many times. This sequence joins TRBV9 and TRBJ1-3; TRBD1 agrees at 10 bases. Germline assignment: CDR1 SGDLS and CDR2 YYNGEE. V lost 4 bases and J lost 4; bases outside the gene matches: 8. CDR3 length: 16 residues. The CDR3 reads CASSSTPTGGGNTIYF. Written as DNA, the CDR3 is TGTGCCAGCAGCTCTACCCCGACAGGGGGCGGAAACACCATATATTTT.

This clonotype was seen ten or more times. V is TRBV2 and J is TRBJ2-7, with 9 bases aligning to TRBD1. V lost 7 bases and J lost 2; bases outside the gene matches: 9. The CDR3 totals 15 residues. The germline CDR1 and CDR2 sequences are SNHLY and FYNNEI. The CDR3 region is CASNPKTGGAYEQYF. For the CDR3, the DNA is TGTGCCAGCAACCCCAAGACAGGGGGTGCCTACGAGCAGTACTTC.

The chain recombines TRBV30 with TRBJ2-2, with D uncertain. This CDR3 comprises 11 residues. Germline V gene sequence: CDR1 GTSNPN, CDR2 SVGIG (reference sequence). Trimming took off 1 base at V and 7 bases at J, with 4 bases between the two ends. The CDR3 nucleotides are TGTGCCTGGAGTGGTTACGGGGAGCTGTTTTTT. It is translated as CAWSGYGELFF.

This clonotype was seen at least ten times. The CDR3 DNA reads as TGTGCCAGCAGCCCGAACCTAGCGGGGGGCAAATATTACGAGCAGTACTTC. Its protein product is CASSPNLAGGKYYEQYF. The chain couples TRBV7-6 to TRBJ2-7; TRBD2 matches 11 bases. Trimming removed 5 bases from V and 4 bases from J; junction bases left unmatched: 13. The CDR3 sequence is 17 residues long. Germline lookup yields CDR1 SGHVS and CDR2 FNYEAQ.

Notes on this clonotype: This sequence is one base from a far larger clone and is likely a read error. The chain has TRBV7-9 and TRBJ2-7, with D uncertain. The CDR3 loop spans 11 amino acids. The germline CDR1 and CDR2 sequences are SEHNR and FQNEAQ (reference sequence). The ends were cut back, 8 bases at V and 7 bases at J, with 12 bases in the middle. The CDR3 region is CASFLGNEQYF. The CDR3 bases are TGTGCCAGCTTTTTGGGCAATGAGCAGTACTTC.

This clonotype has ten or more counts. This sequence joins TRBV7-9 and TRBJ2-1, with 12 bases matching TRBD2. The CDR3 is 13 residues long. The ends lost 3 bases at V and 12 bases at J; junction bases unmatched: 3. The V gene's germline CDR1 is SEHNR and CDR2 FQNEAQ (reference sequence). The chain's CDR3 is CASSFPSGRGQFF. Here the CDR3 DNA reads TGTGCCAGCAGCTTTCCTAGCGGGAGGGGGCAGTTCTTC.

The sample holds a few counts of this clonotype. CDR3 amino acids: CASSLQGVRLYGYTF. The CDR3 DNA reads TGTGCCAGCAGCCTTCAAGGGGTTCGCCTCTATGGCTACACCTTC. V and J are TRBV5-4 and TRBJ1-2, with D perhaps matching TRBD1 (5 bases). The germline gives CDR1 SGHNT, CDR2 YYREEE (reference sequence). This CDR3 contains 15 residues. Trimming shortened V by 4 bases and J by 4 bases, and 17 bases separated the two germline ends.

The rearrangement uses TRBV28 and TRBJ1-1; no firm D call. The germline V and J ends were trimmed by 8 bases and 4 bases, with 11 bases remaining between them. This CDR3 has 12 amino acids. CDR1 and CDR2 from the germline V gene are MDHEN and SYDVKM. Here the CDR3 reads CASFITLTEAFF. In DNA form, the CDR3 reads TGTGCCAGCTTTATCACCCTCACTGAAGCTTTCTTT. Full variable domain (remainder filled in from reference TRBV28 and TRBJ1-1): DVKVTQSSRYLVKRTGEKVFLECVQDMDHENMFWYRQDPGLGLRLIYFSYDVKMKEKGDIPEGYSVSREKKERFSLILESASTNQTSMYLCASFITLTEAFFGQGTRLTVV.

This clonotype has more than one count but fewer than ten. This chain links TRBV5-4 with TRBJ2-1; 7 nucleotides align to TRBD1. V lost 4 bases and J lost 3; bases outside the gene matches: 10. This CDR3 comprises 16 residues. CDR1 and CDR2 from the germline V gene are SGHNT and YYREEE (reference sequence). CDR3 nucleotides: TGTGCCAGCAGCCCATCGGACAGGAGAAGCTACAATGAGCAGTTCTTC. Translation gives CASSPSDRRSYNEQFF.

This clonotype was counted a few times. The chain links TRBV7-3 to TRBJ2-2, with TRBD2 matching 7 bases. The germline V gene encodes CDR1 SGHTA and CDR2 FQGTGA. This CDR3 is 17 amino acids long. The V segment lost 5 bases and the J segment 10 bases; nucleotides outside the gene matches: 19. The CDR3 loop reads CASSRPVGGKGPEELFF. CDR3 sequence (DNA): TGTGCCAGCAGCCGTCCTGTGGGGGGGAAAGGACCCGAGGAGCTGTTTTTT. The entire variable domain, with the rest obtained from reference TRBV7-3 and TRBJ2-2, is as follows: GAGVSQTPSNKVTEKGKYVELRCDPISGHTALYWYRQSLGQGPEFLIYFQGTGAADDSGLPNDRFFAVRPEGSVSTLKIQRTERGDSAVYLCASSRPVGGKGPEELFFGEGSRLTVL.

In its sample, this clonotype was seen a few times. The DNA of the CDR3 is TGTGCCATCAGTGAGTCGAGGAGACACGTGCCAAAAATTGGCTACACCTTC. Translation gives CAISESRRHVPKIGYTF. This rearrangement joins TRBV10-3 to TRBJ1-2; no clear D. In germline, CDR1 is ENHRY, CDR2 SYGVKD. V lost 0 bases to trimming and J lost 7 bases, with 21 bases between them. The CDR3 is made up of 17 amino acids.

A few counts support this clonotype. The chain has TRBV12-3 or TRBV12-4 and TRBJ2-1; no firm D call. The CDR3 is 15 residues long. Trimming removed 5 bases from V and 3 bases from J, with 14 bases in between. Here the CDR3 reads CASSRADALYNEQFF. CDR3 DNA sequence: TGTGCCAGCAGTAGGGCCGACGCCCTCTACAATGAGCAGTTCTTC.

There are many counts of this clonotype. The rearrangement joins TRBV12-3 or TRBV12-4 to TRBJ2-7; weak D call: TRBD1 (5 bases). V shed 3 bases and J shed 1 base, with 7 bases lying between them. This CDR3 region has 13 residues. CDR3 coding DNA: TGTGCCAGCAGTTTCCAGGGATCCTACGAGCAGTACTTC. Translation: CASSFQGSYEQYF.

The chain couples TRBV7-9 to TRBJ1-1; D remains unclear. With 3 bases removed from V and 1 base from J, the gap between germline ends came to 3 bases. There are 12 residues in the CDR3. Germline values: CDR1 SEHNR, CDR2 FQNEAQ (reference sequence). This CDR3 is CASSLENTEAFF. Written as DNA, the CDR3 is TGTGCCAGCAGCTTGGAGAACACTGAAGCTTTCTTT.